This entry lists 16 T cell receptor beta chains sequenced from one sample in a study of T cells in Graves' hyperthyroidism and ophthalmopathy. Amplification yielded TCR beta CDR3 regions, with RNA transcripts as the source. The HTBI set primed first-round TCR CDR3 RT-PCR. Via MiXCR, TCRdb re-called the multiplex PCR reads, giving one row per CDR3 protein. This sample has 250,000 to 400,000 distinct CDR3 sequences, with roughly 13% found just once. Sequencing input: blood. The source of these receptors is a woman aged 40 to 50 with Graves' ophthalmopathy.

The chain has TRBV5-1 and TRBJ2-5; no firm D call. The CDR3 is 14 residues long. Trimming left V 4 bases short and J 4 bases short, with 14 bases between. Germline loops: CDR1 SGHRS, CDR2 YFSETQ. The CDR3 coding sequence is TGCGCCAGCAGCCCAAGGGCGGAGATAGAGACCCAGTACTTC. Residues: CASSPRAEIETQYF.

This chain links TRBV10-3 with TRBJ1-5; the match to TRBD1 covers 8 bases. The J segment lost 5 bases and the V segment lost 3 bases, leaving 6 bases of the junction unmatched. CDR1 is ENHRY and CDR2 is SYGVKD in the germline V gene. The length of the CDR3 is 15 residues. CDR3 residues: CAISDTGGEHQPQHF. The CDR3 DNA reads TGTGCCATCAGTGACACAGGGGGGGAGCATCAGCCCCAGCATTTT.

This clonotype was observed many times. This rearrangement joins TRBV29-1 to TRBJ1-5; possibly TRBD1 for D (5 bases). The CDR3 has 13 residues. V lost 4 bases, J lost 2 bases, and 9 bases lay in between. The V gene's germline CDR1 is SQVTM and CDR2 ANQGSEA. CDR3 region: CSVGEGGNQPQHF. The CDR3 bases are TGCAGCGTTGGGGAAGGGGGCAATCAGCCCCAGCATTTT.

This clonotype was seen ten or more times. The chain couples TRBV20-1 to TRBJ1-5, with D perhaps TRBD1 (5 bases). Germline values: CDR1 DFQATT, CDR2 SNEGSKA (reference sequence). Trimming took off 0 bases at V and 4 bases at J, with 13 bases between the two ends. The length of the CDR3 is 15 residues. CDR3 DNA: TGCAGTGCTAGAGACTCGGCGGGGGGGAATCAGCCCCAGCATTTT. Translating gives CSARDSAGGNQPQHF.

In this sample, this clonotype turned up once. As DNA, the CDR3 is TGTGCCAGCAGTCAATCGACCGGGAATACGCAGTATTTT. Protein product: CASSQSTGNTQYF. The chain uses TRBV11-3 and TRBJ2-3; D perhaps matches TRBD2 (5 bases). Looked up from germline, CDR1 is SGHNT and CDR2 is YENEEA. V dropped 6 bases and J dropped 7 bases, with 14 bases sitting between them. The CDR3 runs to 13 residues. Using reference TRBV11-3 and TRBJ2-3 for the parts outside the CDR3, the full variable domain is EAGVVQSPRYKIIEKKQPVAFWCNPISGHNTLYWYLQNLGQGPELLIRYENEEAVDDSQLPKDRFSAERLKGVDSTLKIQPAELGDSAVYLCASSQSTGNTQYFGPGTRLTVL.

The rearrangement joins TRBV24-1 to TRBJ2-3; 10 positions agree with TRBD2. The CDR3 is made up of 15 amino acids. With 5 bases clipped from V and 4 bases from J, the junction kept 5 bases outside the gene matches. Germline CDR1 and CDR2: KGHDR and SFDVKD. CDR3 nucleotides: TGTGCCACCAGTGCTAGCGGGAGAGGCCCAGATACGCAGTATTTT. Translation gives CATSASGRGPDTQYF.

This clonotype has at least ten counts. The chain uses TRBV3-1 and TRBJ2-7; D gene ambiguous. Germline values: CDR1 LGHDT, CDR2 YNNKEL (reference sequence). Trimming left V 1 base short and J 0 bases short, with 4 bases between. CDR3 size: 13 residues. The CDR3 coding sequence is TGTGCCAGCAGCCAAGTCACCTCCTACGAGCAGTACTTC. Protein product: CASSQVTSYEQYF.

This clonotype was counted many times. The chain recombines TRBV29-1 with TRBJ1-2; 11 bases line up with TRBD1. V was clipped by 3 bases and J by 7 bases; unmatched bases: 4. The CDR3 loop spans 13 amino acids. The germline V gene encodes CDR1 SQVTM and CDR2 ANQGSEA. CDR3 region: CSVERTGGSGYTF. The CDR3 DNA is TGCAGCGTTGAGAGGACAGGGGGCTCTGGCTACACCTTC.

A note on this clonotype: A much larger clone is a single base away; this may be a read error. The genes are TRBV6-1 and TRBJ2-1; 9 positions agree with TRBD2. There are 14 residues in the CDR3. With V trimmed by 6 bases and J by 7 bases, 7 bases remained unmatched. Per germline, CDR1 MNHNS and CDR2 SASEGT. The CDR3 nucleotides read TGTGCCAGCAGGGGGGCTAGCGGGATGAATGAGCAGTTCTTC. Protein sequence: CASRGASGMNEQFF.

V usage is TRBV29-1 and J usage is TRBJ2-7; D uncertain. Germline CDR1 and CDR2: SQVTM and ANQGSEA. This CDR3 spans 11 amino acids. With 3 bases removed from V and 3 bases from J, the gap between germline ends came to 6 bases. CDR3 DNA: TGCAGCGTTGAGGGAATCTACGAGCAGTACTTC. The encoded protein is CSVEGIYEQYF.

V gene TRBV11-2 combines with J gene TRBJ2-2, with 11 positions matching TRBD2. V shed 2 bases and J 6 bases; nucleotides not matched to a gene: 11. CDR1 is SGHAT and CDR2 is FQNNGV in the germline V gene. The CDR3 consists of 18 residues. The CDR3 protein is CASSLRPLAGGVPGELFF. The CDR3 nucleotides read TGTGCCAGCAGCTTAAGGCCGCTAGCGGGGGGAGTCCCCGGGGAGCTGTTTTTT.

This clonotype has at least ten counts. V is TRBV6-1 and J is TRBJ2-5; TRBD2 might be the D (6 bases). The germline V and J ends were trimmed by 8 bases and 8 bases, with 9 bases remaining between them. The CDR3 sequence is 10 residues long. Germline V CDR1 and CDR2: MNHNS, SASEGT. This chain's CDR3 is CASWEDTQYF. CDR3 coding DNA: TGTGCCAGCTGGGAGGACACCCAGTACTTC.

This clonotype occurred many times. The J gene is TRBJ2-2, the V gene TRBV24-1; D gene unclear. This CDR3 has 12 residues. Germline V gene lookup returns CDR1 KGHDR and CDR2 SFDVKD. Trimming removed 11 bases from V and 5 bases from J, with 11 bases in between. Here the CDR3 reads CAILTRTGELFF. Here the CDR3 DNA reads TGTGCCATCCTCACGCGGACCGGGGAGCTGTTTTTT.

This sequence joins TRBV20-1 and TRBJ2-1; 7 bases agree with TRBD2. The CDR3 runs to 11 residues. The J segment lost 15 bases and the V segment lost 0 bases, leaving 5 bases of the junction unmatched. Germline-derived CDR1 and CDR2 are DFQATT and SNEGSKA (reference sequence). The CDR3 nucleotides are TGCAGTGCTAGAGACGGACTAGTTCCGTTCTTC. This translates into CSARDGLVPFF.

At least ten counts were recorded for this clonotype. The V gene is TRBV28, the J gene TRBJ1-5; perhaps TRBD1 as D (5 bases). Germline-derived CDR1 and CDR2 are MDHEN and SYDVKM. The CDR3 runs to 16 residues. The V end was cut by 1 base, the J end by 0 bases, with 10 bases between. The CDR3: CASSLSGTPSNQPQHF. In DNA form, the CDR3 reads TGTGCCAGCAGTTTATCAGGGACCCCTAGCAATCAGCCCCAGCATTTT. The variable domain in full, with the rest retrieved from reference TRBV28 and TRBJ1-5, is DVKVTQSSRYLVKRTGEKVFLECVQDMDHENMFWYRQDPGLGLRLIYFSYDVKMKEKGDIPEGYSVSREKKERFSLILESASTNQTSMYLCASSLSGTPSNQPQHFGDGTRLSIL.

This clonotype has just a few counts. With a much larger clone just one base away, this may be a read error. The V and J genes are TRBV6-1 and TRBJ1-1, with TRBD1 matching over 7 bases. The length of the CDR3 is 15 residues. Per germline, CDR1 MNHNS and CDR2 SASEGT. V was pared by 10 bases and J by 12 bases, with 23 bases of the junction left unmatched. CDR3 sequence reads: CATKGPDRIGLDTFF. In nucleotides, the CDR3 is TGTGCCACCAAGGGGCCGGACAGGATAGGGCTGGACACTTTCTTT.